This TCR beta chain originates from a study of Graves' ophthalmopathy and Graves' hyperthyroidism. V lost 5 bases, J lost 0 bases, and 14 bases lay in between. The germline CDR1 and CDR2 sequences are LNHDA and SQIVND (reference sequence). The CDR3 runs to 15 residues. The study amplified TCR beta CDR3 regions using RNA transcripts. Scientists carried out first-round RT-PCR using HTBI primers and then a second-round multiplex PCR. Using its own MiXCR run on the multiplex PCR reads, TCRdb lists one record per CDR3 protein. The table has about 640,000 distinct CDR3 sequences, about 41% seen once. The source of the PBMCs was 8 to 10 ml of fresh peripheral blood. As concerns this clonotype: Its matching antigen is unknown.

Study findings and constraints: In blood appeared most of the expanded thyroid clonotypes whose frequency exceeded 0.001. Ophthalmopathy progression cases were predicted by the model with roughly 70% sensitivity and less than 85% specificity.

Sequences were obtained from peripheral blood. The origin of this receptor is an adult man with Graves' ophthalmopathy. The genes are TRBV19 and TRBJ2-7; perhaps TRBD2 as D (5 bases). CDR3 protein: CASSADSGDSYEQYF. The CDR3 DNA reads as TGTGCCAGTAGTGCCGATTCCGGGGACTCCTACGAGCAGTACTTC.